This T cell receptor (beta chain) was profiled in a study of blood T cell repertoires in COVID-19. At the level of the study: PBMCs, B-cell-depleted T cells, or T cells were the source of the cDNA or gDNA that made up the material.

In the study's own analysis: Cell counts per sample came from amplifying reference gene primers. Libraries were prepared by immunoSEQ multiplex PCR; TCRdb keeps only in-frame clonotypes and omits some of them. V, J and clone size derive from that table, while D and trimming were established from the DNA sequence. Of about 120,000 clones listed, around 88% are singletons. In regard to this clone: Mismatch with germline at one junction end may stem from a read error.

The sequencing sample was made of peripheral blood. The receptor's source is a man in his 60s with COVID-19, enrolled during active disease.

The chain's CDR3 is CLPARGTLAVPEKLFF. CDR3 DNA sequence: TGTCTGCCCGCTCGGGGGACCCTCGCGGTTCCTGAAAAACTGTTTTTT. V and J are TRBV29-1 and TRBJ1-4; a possible D gene is TRBD1 (5 bases). There are 16 residues in the CDR3. Germline values: CDR1 SQVTM, CDR2 ANQGSEA.